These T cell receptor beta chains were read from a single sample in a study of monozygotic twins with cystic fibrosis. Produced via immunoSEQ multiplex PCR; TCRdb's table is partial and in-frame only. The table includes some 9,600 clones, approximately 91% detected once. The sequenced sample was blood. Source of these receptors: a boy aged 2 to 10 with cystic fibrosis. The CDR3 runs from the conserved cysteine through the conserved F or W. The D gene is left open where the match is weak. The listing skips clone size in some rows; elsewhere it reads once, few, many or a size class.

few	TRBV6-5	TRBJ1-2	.	TGTGCCAGCAGTTACCTCGGTGGGGGAGGCTACACCTTC	CASSYLGGGGYTF
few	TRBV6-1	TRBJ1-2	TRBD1	TGTGCCAGCAGTGAACTGACAGGGCCTAACTATGGCTACACCTTC	CASSELTGPNYGYTF
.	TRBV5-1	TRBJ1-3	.	TGCGCCAGCAGTGAGGGAGACACCATATATTTT	CASSEGDTIYF
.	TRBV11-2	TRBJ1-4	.	TGTGCCAGCAGCTTAGTGTCGCAGACAACTAATGAAAAACTGTTTTTT	CASSLVSQTTNEKLFF
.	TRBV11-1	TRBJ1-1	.	TGTGCCAGCAGCCTAAACCCCGGGACCTCTGGAGCTTTCTTT	CASSLNPGTSGAFF
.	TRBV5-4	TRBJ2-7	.	TGTGCCAGCAGTTCCCAAGCTCGGACAAGGCTCGCCGAGCAGTACTTC	CASSSQARTRLAEQYF
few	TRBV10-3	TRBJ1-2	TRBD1	TGTGCCATCAGTGACCCCGGACAGGGAAGAGATGGCTACACCTTC	CAISDPGQGRDGYTF
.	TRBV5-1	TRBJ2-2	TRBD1	TGCGCCAGCAGCAAGGACAGGGGTCGGGAGCTGTTTTTT	CASSKDRGRELFF
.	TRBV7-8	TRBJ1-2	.	TGTGCCAGCAGCTTAGTTGGCCAGGGCTATGGCTACACCTTC	CASSLVGQGYGYTF
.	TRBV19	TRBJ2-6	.	TGTGCCAGTAACCAGGACATTAGCTCTGGGGCCAACGTCCTGACTTTC	CASNQDISSGANVLTF
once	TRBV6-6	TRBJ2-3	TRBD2	TGTGCCAGTCATGAAACTAGCGGGGTAACAGATACGCAGTATTTT	CASHETSGVTDTQYF
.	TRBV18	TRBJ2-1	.	TGTGCCAGCTCACCGGGACAAACCTACAATGAGCAGTTCTTC	CASSPGQTYNEQFF
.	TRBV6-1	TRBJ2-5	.	TGTGCCAGCAGTGCGGTGGGGGGGCGATTGGAGACCCAGTACTTC	CASSAVGGRLETQYF
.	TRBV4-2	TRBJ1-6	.	TGTGCCAGCAGCCAAGAGCGGGTTTATAATTCACCCCTCCACTTT	CASSQERVYNSPLHF
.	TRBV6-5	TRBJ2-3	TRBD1	TGTGCCAGCATTCCCGGGACAGACACAGATACGCAGTATTTT	CASIPGTDTDTQYF
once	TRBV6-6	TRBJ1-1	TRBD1	TGTGCCAGCAGCGCTACTACAGGGGGCGGGAACACTGAAGCTTTCTTT	CASSATTGGGNTEAFF
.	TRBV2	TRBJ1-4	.	TGTGCCAGCAGCCTATCGCGCCAAGCAACTAATGAAAAACTGTTTTTT	CASSLSRQATNEKLFF
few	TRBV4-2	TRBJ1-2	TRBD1	TGTGCCAGCAGCCAAGATGCAGGGGGAGCAGGGGGCTATGGCTACACCTTC	CASSQDAGGAGGYGYTF
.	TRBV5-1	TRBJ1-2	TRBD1	TGCGCCAGCAGCTTTACACACAGGGGTGGGGTATCCCTTGCACCTTATGGCTACACCTTC	CASSFTHRGGVSLAPYGYTF
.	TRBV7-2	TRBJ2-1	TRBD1	TGTGCCAGCGGCTTCTCACATCGAGGGGGCTTCAATGAGCAGTTCTTC	CASGFSHRGGFNEQFF
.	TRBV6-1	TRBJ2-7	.	TGTGCCAGCAGCCAGGTAGATTCCTCCGAGCAGTACTTC	CASSQVDSSEQYF
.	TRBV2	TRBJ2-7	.	TGTGCCAGCAACGTCCGACTGCCGAGCTCCTACGAGCAGTACTTC	CASNVRLPSSYEQYF
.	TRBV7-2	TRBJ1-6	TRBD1	TGTGCCAGCAGCTTAGACAGGGGGCTCTCCTATAATTCACCCCTCCACTTT	CASSLDRGLSYNSPLHF
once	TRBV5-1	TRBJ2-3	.	TGCGCCAGCAGCTTTGGAGGCAGTTCTAGCACAGATACGCAGTATTTT	CASSFGGSSSTDTQYF
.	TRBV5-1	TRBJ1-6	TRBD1	TGCGCCAGCAGCTTCCGACAGGGAACCGATTCACCCCTCCACTTT	CASSFRQGTDSPLHF
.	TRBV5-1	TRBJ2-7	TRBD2	TGCGCCAGCAGCTTTTCAGCGGGGGGGACTTCCTACGAGCAGTACTTC	CASSFSAGGTSYEQYF
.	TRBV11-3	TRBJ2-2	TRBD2	TGTGCCAGCAGCCTCGGGGGGACCCGGACCGGGGAGCTGTTTTTT	CASSLGGTRTGELFF
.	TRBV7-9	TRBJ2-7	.	TGTGCCAGCAGCACTTGGGCCGAACCCCACGAGCAGTACTTC	CASSTWAEPHEQYF
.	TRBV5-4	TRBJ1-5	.	TGTGCCAGCAGCTTCAATATTAATCAGCCCCAGCATTTT	CASSFNINQPQHF
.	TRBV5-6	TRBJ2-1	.	TGTGCCAGCAGCTTGGTACGCAGGGTCGGCTACAATGAGCAGTTCTTC	CASSLVRRVGYNEQFF
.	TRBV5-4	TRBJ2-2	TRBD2	TGTGCCAGCAGCTTCCTAGCGGGGGGGTCCGGGGAGCTGTTTTTT	CASSFLAGGSGELFF
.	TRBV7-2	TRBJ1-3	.	TGTGCCAGCAGTGGCCAGGCTGGAAACACCATATATTTT	CASSGQAGNTIYF
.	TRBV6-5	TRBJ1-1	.	TGTGCCAGCAGTAAGAACAGGGACGAAGCTTTCTTT	CASSKNRDEAFF